This T cell receptor beta chain was observed in a study of blood T cell repertoires in COVID-19. Study-level information: Acute-phase and convalescent COVID-19 samples originated in the United States, Italy and Spain. T cells, B-cell-depleted T cells, or PBMCs supplied cDNA or gDNA.

Authors' analysis steps: Counts of nucleated cells, estimated from reference gene primer amplification, were obtained. Generated by immunoSEQ multiplex PCR, the TCRdb table keeps only in-frame clones and is missing some. V and J calls plus clone size are reproduced from that table; the DNA served to infer D and trimming. Of about 120,000 clones in the sample, about 87% were seen once. The CDR3 is made up of 17 amino acids. Trimming removed 1 base at V and 0 bases at J, with 13 bases between. Germline CDR1 is LGHDT and CDR2 is YNNKEL (reference sequence). This chain connects TRBV3-1 (or the pseudogene TRBV3-2) to TRBJ1-3; D may be TRBD1 (6 bases). The sample taken for sequencing was peripheral blood. This receptor was obtained from a woman in her 70s with acute or convalescent COVID-19. The CDR3, as DNA: TGTGCCAGCAGCCAAGGGACAGCAGCCTACTCTGGAAACACCATATATTTT. Translating gives CASSQGTAAYSGNTIYF.